A selection of T cell receptor beta chains follows, all from one sample in a study of blood T cells in healthy people across ages. TCRdb ran MiXCR on the 5' RACE reads and lists one entry per CDR3 protein. The data hold approximately 690,000 distinct CDR3 sequences, with around two fifths observed a single time. Material for sequencing was blood. These receptor sequences come from a man older than 75 in good health. Each CDR3 is given with its conserved first and last residue. A D gene is named only where the DNA matches it firmly. Some rows have no size entry. The others give once, few or many, or a class for an expanded clone.

clone size: many
J gene: TRBJ2-6
D gene: -
V gene: TRBV29-1
CDR3 DNA: TGCAGCGTTGGGAGTAGGGGGGCCAACGTCCTGACTTTC
CDR3 protein: CSVGSRGANVLTF

clone size: many
J gene: TRBJ2-3
D gene: TRBD2
V gene: TRBV18
CDR3 DNA: TGTGCCAGCTCAGCTACTAGCGGGGGGCCACGGAGCACAGATACGCAGTATTTT
CDR3 protein: CASSATSGGPRSTDTQYF

clone size: -
J gene: TRBJ2-7
D gene: -
V gene: TRBV9
CDR3 DNA: TGTGCCAGCAGCGGTGTGGGAATGGCTGGCGTCGACGAGCAGTACTTC
CDR3 protein: CASSGVGMAGVDEQYF

clone size: -
J gene: TRBJ1-2
D gene: -
V gene: TRBV5-1
CDR3 DNA: TGCGCCAGCAGCTTGTCTTCCGGGGTTGTTGGCTACACCTTC
CDR3 protein: CASSLSSGVVGYTF

clone size: once
J gene: TRBJ2-5
D gene: -
V gene: TRBV5-6
CDR3 DNA: TGTGCCAGCAGCTGGGAGCCGTGGCGGAACCAAGAGACCCAGTACTTC
CDR3 protein: CASSWEPWRNQETQYF

clone size: -
J gene: TRBJ2-5
D gene: TRBD2
V gene: TRBV13
CDR3 DNA: TGTGCCAGCAGCTTAGGGCGGGAGGGCCGGACTCAAGAGACCCAGTACTTC
CDR3 protein: CASSLGREGRTQETQYF

clone size: -
J gene: TRBJ2-1
D gene: TRBD2
V gene: TRBV15
CDR3 DNA: TGTGCTACCAGCAGAGGTACTAGCGGGGCTTACAATGAGCAGTTCTTC
CDR3 protein: CATSRGTSGAYNEQFF

clone size: -
J gene: TRBJ2-3
D gene: -
V gene: TRBV20-1
CDR3 DNA: TGCAGTGCTAGAGATGCGTGGGGGCCTGATACGCAGTATTTT
CDR3 protein: CSARDAWGPDTQYF

clone size: -
J gene: TRBJ2-7
D gene: TRBD1
V gene: TRBV18
CDR3 DNA: TGTGCCAGCTCCGGTTGGGACAGGGGAACCTACGAGCAGTACTTC
CDR3 protein: CASSGWDRGTYEQYF

clone size: -
J gene: TRBJ1-1
D gene: TRBD1
V gene: TRBV27
CDR3 DNA: TGTGCCAGCGCGGGGGAGGGGGCGGTGAACACTGAAGCTTTCTTT
CDR3 protein: CASAGEGAVNTEAFF

clone size: few
J gene: TRBJ2-5
D gene: -
V gene: TRBV7-2
CDR3 DNA: TGTGCCAGCAGCCCCCACTTCCCCCAGGAGACCCAGTACTTC
CDR3 protein: CASSPHFPQETQYF

clone size: many
J gene: TRBJ2-7
D gene: TRBD2
V gene: TRBV9
CDR3 DNA: TGTGCCAGCAGCGTAGGGACTAGCGGGAGGATTAACTCCTACGAGCAGTACTTC
CDR3 protein: CASSVGTSGRINSYEQYF

clone size: -
J gene: TRBJ1-1
D gene: -
V gene: TRBV5-1
CDR3 DNA: TGCGCCAGCCAGAGGGACGGCCAGAAACGTGACACTGAAGCTTTCTTT
CDR3 protein: CASQRDGQKRDTEAFF

clone size: -
J gene: TRBJ1-5
D gene: -
V gene: TRBV7-2
CDR3 DNA: TGTGCCAGCAGCGGGTGGGGGGGGCCAACCAATCAGCCCCAGCATTTT
CDR3 protein: CASSGWGGPTNQPQHF

clone size: -
J gene: TRBJ2-6
D gene: -
V gene: TRBV7-2
CDR3 DNA: TGTGCCAGCAGCTCCAGGGAACCTGGGGCCAACGTCCTGACTTTC
CDR3 protein: CASSSREPGANVLTF

clone size: -
J gene: TRBJ2-3
D gene: -
V gene: TRBV5-5
CDR3 DNA: TGTGCCAGCACCCCCTGGAGAACAGATACGCAGTATTTT
CDR3 protein: CASTPWRTDTQYF

clone size: many
J gene: TRBJ2-3
D gene: TRBD2
V gene: TRBV7-8
CDR3 DNA: TGTGCCAGCAGCCAAACTAGCGGGGGGGCCGCAGATACGCAGTATTTT
CDR3 protein: CASSQTSGGAADTQYF

clone size: many
J gene: TRBJ2-7
D gene: TRBD2
V gene: TRBV6-5
CDR3 DNA: TGTGCCAGCAGTTATGGGACTAGTCCCACGTACGAGCAGTACTTC
CDR3 protein: CASSYGTSPTYEQYF

clone size: few
J gene: TRBJ2-1
D gene: TRBD2
V gene: TRBV2
CDR3 DNA: TGTGCCAGCAGAGGACTAGTGGTGATTAGGAATGAGCAGTTCTTC
CDR3 protein: CASRGLVVIRNEQFF

clone size: -
J gene: TRBJ1-3
D gene: -
V gene: TRBV5-6
CDR3 DNA: TGTGCCAGCAGCTTGCTTGTACAGGCTTCCTCTGGAAACACCATATATTTT
CDR3 protein: CASSLLVQASSGNTIYF

clone size: few
J gene: TRBJ2-3
D gene: TRBD1
V gene: TRBV5-1
CDR3 DNA: TGCGCCAGCAGCTCAAGTTTACGGGACAGACTACTCACAGATACGCAGTATTTT
CDR3 protein: CASSSSLRDRLLTDTQYF

clone size: -
J gene: TRBJ1-1
D gene: -
V gene: TRBV7-9
CDR3 DNA: TGTGCCAGCAGCGACGAGGTGGCTGAAGCTTTCTTT
CDR3 protein: CASSDEVAEAFF

clone size: many
J gene: TRBJ2-4
D gene: TRBD1
V gene: TRBV4-3
CDR3 DNA: TGCGCCAGCAGCGAAGTGACAGGGGGATTCATTCAGTACTTC
CDR3 protein: CASSEVTGGFIQYF

clone size: -
J gene: TRBJ1-6
D gene: -
V gene: TRBV20-1
CDR3 DNA: TGCAGTGCTAGAGATCCAGGGGAAGTTAATTCACCCCTCCACTTT
CDR3 protein: CSARDPGEVNSPLHF